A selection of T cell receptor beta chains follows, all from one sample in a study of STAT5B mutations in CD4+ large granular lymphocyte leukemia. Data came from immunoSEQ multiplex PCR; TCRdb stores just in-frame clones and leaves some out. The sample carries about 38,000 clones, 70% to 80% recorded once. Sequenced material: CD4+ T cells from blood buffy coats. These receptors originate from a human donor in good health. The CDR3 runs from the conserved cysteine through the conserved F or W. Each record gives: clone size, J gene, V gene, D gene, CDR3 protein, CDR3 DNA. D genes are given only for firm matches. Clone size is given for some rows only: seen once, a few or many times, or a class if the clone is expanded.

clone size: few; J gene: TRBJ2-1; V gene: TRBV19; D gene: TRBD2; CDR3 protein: CASSIRGSAYNEQFF; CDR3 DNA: TGTGCCAGTAGTATCCGCGGGAGCGCCTACAATGAGCAGTTCTTC
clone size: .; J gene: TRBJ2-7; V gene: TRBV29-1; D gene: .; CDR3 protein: CSVGRSGFSYEQYF; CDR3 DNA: TGCAGCGTTGGGCGCTCAGGGTTCTCCTACGAGCAGTACTTC
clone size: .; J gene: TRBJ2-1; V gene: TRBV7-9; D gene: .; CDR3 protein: CASSWSYNEQFF; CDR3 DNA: TGTGCCAGCAGCTGGAGCTACAATGAGCAGTTCTTC
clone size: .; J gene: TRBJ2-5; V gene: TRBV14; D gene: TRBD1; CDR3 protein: CASSQGSGTGLQETQYF; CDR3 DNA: TGTGCCAGCAGCCAAGGGTCCGGGACAGGGCTTCAAGAGACCCAGTACTTC
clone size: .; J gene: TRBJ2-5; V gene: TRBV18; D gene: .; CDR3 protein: CASSPQRRETQYF; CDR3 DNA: TGTGCCAGCTCACCGCAGCGCCGAGAGACCCAGTACTTC
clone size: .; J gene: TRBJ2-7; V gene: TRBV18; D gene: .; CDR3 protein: CASSPPGRASEQYF; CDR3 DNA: TGTGCCAGCTCACCACCGGGTAGGGCCTCCGAGCAGTACTTC
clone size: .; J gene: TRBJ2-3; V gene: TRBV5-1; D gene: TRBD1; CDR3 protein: CASSLVTPGQVGVTDTQYF; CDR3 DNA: TGCGCCAGCAGCTTGGTGACCCCGGGACAGGTAGGGGTCACAGATACGCAGTATTTT
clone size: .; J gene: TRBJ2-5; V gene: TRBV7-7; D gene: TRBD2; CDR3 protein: CASSLGGLAGESQYF; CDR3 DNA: TGTGCTAGCAGCTTAGGTGGACTAGCGGGAGAGAGCCAGTACTTC
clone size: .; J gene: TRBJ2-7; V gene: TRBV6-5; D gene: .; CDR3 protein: CASSYVGTYEQYF; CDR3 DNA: TGTGCCAGCAGTTACGTCGGGACCTACGAGCAGTACTTC
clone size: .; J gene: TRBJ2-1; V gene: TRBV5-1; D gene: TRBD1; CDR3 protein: CASSGGQVNNEQFF; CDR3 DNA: TGCGCCAGCAGCGGCGGACAGGTCAACAATGAGCAGTTCTTC
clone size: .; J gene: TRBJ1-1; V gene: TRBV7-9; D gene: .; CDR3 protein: CASSSTGRVSRATTEAFF; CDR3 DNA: TGTGCCAGCAGCTCAACAGGGAGGGTAAGCCGTGCGACCACTGAAGCTTTCTTT
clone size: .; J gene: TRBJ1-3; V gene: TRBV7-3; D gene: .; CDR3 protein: CASSLQGGNTIYF; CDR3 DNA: TGTGCCAGCAGCTTACAGGGGGGAAACACCATATATTTT
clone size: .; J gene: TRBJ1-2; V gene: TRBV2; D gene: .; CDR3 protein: CASRSRRAGYYGYTF; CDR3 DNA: TGTGCCAGCAGATCCCGCCGGGCAGGGTACTATGGCTACACCTTC
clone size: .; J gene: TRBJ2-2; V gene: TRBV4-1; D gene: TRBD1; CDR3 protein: CAIRDSNTGELFF; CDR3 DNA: TGCGCCATCCGGGACAGTAACACCGGGGAGCTGTTTTTT
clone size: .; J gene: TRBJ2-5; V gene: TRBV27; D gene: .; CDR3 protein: CASSPTGPPEETQYF; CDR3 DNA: TGTGCCAGCAGTCCGACGGGGCCGCCAGAGGAGACCCAGTACTTC
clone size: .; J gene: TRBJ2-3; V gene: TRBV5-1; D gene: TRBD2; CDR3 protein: CASSLGTSGRADTQYF; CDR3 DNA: TGCGCCAGCAGCCTCGGGACTAGCGGGAGGGCCGATACGCAGTATTTT
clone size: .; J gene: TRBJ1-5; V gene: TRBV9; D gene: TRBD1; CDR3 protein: CASSVTGTGDQPQHF; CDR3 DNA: TGTGCCAGCAGCGTAACCGGGACAGGGGATCAGCCCCAGCATTTT
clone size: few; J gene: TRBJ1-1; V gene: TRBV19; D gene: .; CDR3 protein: CASSIVSGGRPTEAFF; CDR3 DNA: TGTGCCAGTAGTATAGTCTCGGGGGGGCGCCCCACTGAAGCTTTCTTT
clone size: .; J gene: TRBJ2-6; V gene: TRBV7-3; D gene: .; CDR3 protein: CASSLFGGPGANVLTF; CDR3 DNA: TGTGCCAGCAGCTTATTTGGGGGGCCTGGGGCCAACGTCCTGACTTTC
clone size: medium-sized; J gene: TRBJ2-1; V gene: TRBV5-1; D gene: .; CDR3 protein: CASSRTVDEQFF; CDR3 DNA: TGCGCCAGCAGCCGGACAGTCGATGAGCAGTTCTTC
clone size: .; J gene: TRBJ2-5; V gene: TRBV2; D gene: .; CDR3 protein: CASSQETQYF; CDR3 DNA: TGTGCCAGCAGTCAAGAGACCCAGTACTTC
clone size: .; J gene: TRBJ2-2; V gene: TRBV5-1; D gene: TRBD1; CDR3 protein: CASSYSTGDTGELFF; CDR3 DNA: TGCGCCAGCAGCTACTCGACAGGGGACACCGGGGAGCTGTTTTTT
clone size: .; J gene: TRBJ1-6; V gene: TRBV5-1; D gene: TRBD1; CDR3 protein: CASSLGRTGTRNSPLHF; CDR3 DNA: TGCGCCAGCAGCTTGGGACGGACAGGGACCCGTAATTCACCCCTCCACTTT
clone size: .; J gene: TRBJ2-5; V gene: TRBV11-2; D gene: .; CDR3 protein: CASSLVEETQYF; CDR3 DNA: TGTGCCAGCAGCTTAGTCGAAGAGACCCAGTACTTC
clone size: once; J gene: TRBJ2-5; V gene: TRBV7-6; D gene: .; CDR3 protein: CASSLADRQETQYF; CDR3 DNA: TGTGCCAGCAGCTTAGCCGACCGACAAGAGACCCAGTACTTC
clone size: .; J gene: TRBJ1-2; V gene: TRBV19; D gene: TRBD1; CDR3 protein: CASSKQGNYGYTF; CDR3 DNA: TGTGCCAGTAGTAAACAGGGGAACTATGGCTACACCTTC
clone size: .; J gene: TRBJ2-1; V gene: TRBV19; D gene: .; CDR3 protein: CARKASAGQDEQFF; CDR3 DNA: TGTGCCAGGAAAGCTAGCGCGGGCCAGGATGAGCAGTTCTTC
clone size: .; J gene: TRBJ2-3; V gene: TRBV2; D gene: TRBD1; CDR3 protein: CASSLDRAATDTQYF; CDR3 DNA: TGTGCCAGCAGTCTTGACAGGGCCGCGACAGATACGCAGTATTTT
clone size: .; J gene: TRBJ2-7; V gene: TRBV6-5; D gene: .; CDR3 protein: CASSYGGTGSYEQYF; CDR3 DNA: TGTGCCAGCAGTTACGGGGGGACTGGCTCCTACGAGCAGTACTTC
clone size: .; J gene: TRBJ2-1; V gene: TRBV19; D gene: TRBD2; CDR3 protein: CASRPREGNEQFF; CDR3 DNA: TGTGCCAGTAGGCCCCGGGAGGGCAATGAGCAGTTCTTC
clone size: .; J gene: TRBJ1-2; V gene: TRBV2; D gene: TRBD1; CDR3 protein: CASRRGPRLGNYGYTF; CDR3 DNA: TGTGCCAGCAGGAGGGGGCCCCGGCTGGGAAACTATGGCTACACCTTC
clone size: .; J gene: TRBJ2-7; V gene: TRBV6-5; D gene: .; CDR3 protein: CASSLGYEQYF; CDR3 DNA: TGTGCCAGCAGTTTGGGTTACGAGCAGTACTTC
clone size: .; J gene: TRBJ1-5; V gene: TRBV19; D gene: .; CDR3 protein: CASSIVQRHNQPQHF; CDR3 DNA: TGTGCCAGTAGTATAGTGCAACGGCACAATCAGCCCCAGCATTTT
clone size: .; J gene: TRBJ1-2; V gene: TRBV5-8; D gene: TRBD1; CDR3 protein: CASSPDRDYGYTF; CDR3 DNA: TGTGCCAGCAGTCCGGACAGGGACTATGGCTACACCTTC
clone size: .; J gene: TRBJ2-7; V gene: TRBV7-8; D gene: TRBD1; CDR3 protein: CASSLSRGHFWDGNGYEQYF; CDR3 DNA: TGTGCCAGCAGCTTAAGCAGGGGGCATTTTTGGGACGGGAATGGTTACGAGCAGTACTTC
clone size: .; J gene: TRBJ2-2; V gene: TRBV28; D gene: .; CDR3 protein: CASSWTRGGGELFF; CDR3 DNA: TGTGCCAGCAGCTGGACCAGGGGCGGCGGGGAGCTGTTTTTT
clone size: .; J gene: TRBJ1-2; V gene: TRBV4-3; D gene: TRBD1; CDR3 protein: CASSLGQGLNYGYTF; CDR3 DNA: TGCGCCAGCAGCCTCGGACAGGGTTTAAACTATGGCTACACCTTC
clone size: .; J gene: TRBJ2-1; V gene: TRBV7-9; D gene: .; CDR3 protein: CASSLAGPRGFF; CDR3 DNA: TGTGCCAGCAGCTTAGCGGGTCCCCGAGGGTTCTTC
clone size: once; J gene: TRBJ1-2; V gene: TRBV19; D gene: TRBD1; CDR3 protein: CASSTRWDSYGYTF; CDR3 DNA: TGTGCCAGTAGTACCCGGTGGGACAGCTATGGCTACACCTTC
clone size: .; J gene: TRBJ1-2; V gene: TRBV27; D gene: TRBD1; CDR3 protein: CASRRDRANGYTF; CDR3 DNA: TGTGCCAGCAGACGGGACAGGGCGAATGGCTACACCTTC
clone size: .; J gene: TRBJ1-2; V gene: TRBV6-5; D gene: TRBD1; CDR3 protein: CASSYSPGGTFGYTF; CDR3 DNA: TGTGCCAGCAGTTACTCTCCAGGGGGGACTTTTGGCTACACCTTC
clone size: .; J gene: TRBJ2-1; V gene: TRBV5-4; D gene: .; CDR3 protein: CASSIGRGYNEQFF; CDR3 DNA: TGTGCCAGCAGCATTGGTCGGGGCTACAATGAGCAGTTCTTC
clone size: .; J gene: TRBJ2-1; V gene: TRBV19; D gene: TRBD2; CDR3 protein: CASSSTSGRLNEQFF; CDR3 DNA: TGTGCCAGTAGTTCCACTAGCGGGAGATTAAATGAGCAGTTCTTC
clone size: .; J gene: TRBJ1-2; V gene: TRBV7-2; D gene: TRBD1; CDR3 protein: CASSSPLDRLTGYTF; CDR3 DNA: TGTGCCAGCAGCTCTCCACTGGACAGGCTAACCGGCTACACCTTC
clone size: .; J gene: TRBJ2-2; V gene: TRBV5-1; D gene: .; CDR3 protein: CASSFGQNTGELFF; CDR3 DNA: TGCGCCAGCAGCTTCGGACAGAACACCGGGGAGCTGTTTTTT
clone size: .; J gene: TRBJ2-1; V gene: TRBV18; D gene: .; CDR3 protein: CASSPMARSSSYNEQFF; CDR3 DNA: TGTGCCAGCTCACCAATGGCTAGGTCGAGCTCCTACAATGAGCAGTTCTTC
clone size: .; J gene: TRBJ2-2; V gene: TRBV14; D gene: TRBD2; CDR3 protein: CASSQEWLAGGFNTGELFF; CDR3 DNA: TGTGCCAGCAGCCAAGAGTGGCTAGCGGGAGGCTTTAACACCGGGGAGCTGTTTTTT
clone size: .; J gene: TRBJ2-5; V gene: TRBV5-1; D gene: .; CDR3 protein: CASSFWGIQETQYF; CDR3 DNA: TGCGCCAGCAGCTTTTGGGGGATCCAAGAGACCCAGTACTTC
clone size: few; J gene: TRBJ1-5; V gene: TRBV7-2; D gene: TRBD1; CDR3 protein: CASSLGGTGGRQPQHF; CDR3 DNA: TGTGCCAGCAGCTTAGGTGGGACAGGGGGCAGGCAGCCCCAGCATTTT
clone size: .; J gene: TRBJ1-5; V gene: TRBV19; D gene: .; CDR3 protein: CASSIFQGNQPQHF; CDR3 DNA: TGTGCCAGTAGTATCTTCCAGGGCAATCAGCCCCAGCATTTT
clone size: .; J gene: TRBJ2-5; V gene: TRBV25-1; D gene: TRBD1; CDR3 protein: CASSGTGQETQYF; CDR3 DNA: TGTGCCAGCAGTGGGACAGGACAAGAGACCCAGTACTTC
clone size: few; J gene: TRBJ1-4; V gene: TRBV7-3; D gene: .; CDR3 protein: CASGQLEKLFF; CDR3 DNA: TGTGCCAGTGGACAGCTTGAAAAACTGTTTTTT
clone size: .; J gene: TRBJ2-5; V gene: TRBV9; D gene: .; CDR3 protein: CASSVSGYQETQYF; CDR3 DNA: TGTGCCAGCAGCGTATCCGGTTACCAAGAGACCCAGTACTTC
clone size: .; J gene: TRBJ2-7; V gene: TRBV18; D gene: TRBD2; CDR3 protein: CASSPLGTSVPYEQYF; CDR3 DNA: TGTGCCAGCTCACCACTGGGGACTAGCGTACCCTACGAGCAGTACTTC